Listed here is a single T cell receptor beta chain. CDR1 is GTSNPN and CDR2 is SVGIG in the germline V gene (reference sequence). J was trimmed by 2 bases and V by 3 bases; bases with no gene match: 9. The length of the CDR3 is 16 residues. The entry originates in a study of blood T cell repertoires in COVID-19. As for the study in general: Sites in the United States, Italy and Spain provided acute and convalescent COVID-19 samples. PBMCs, B-cell-depleted T cells, or T cells were the source of the cDNA or gDNA that made up the material.

Per the study methods: Reference gene primer amplification gave estimated nucleated cell counts. Sequencing used immunoSEQ multiplex PCR; TCRdb keeps in-frame clones, though not all of them. The V and J calls and the clone size are those of that table, but D and trimming were determined from the DNA. In the table there are 300,000 or so clones, 80% to 90% of which are singletons. The TCR was taken from a man younger than 35 who had recovered from COVID-19. The specimen was peripheral blood. The V gene is TRBV30, the J gene TRBJ2-1; 8 positions agree with TRBD2. As DNA, the CDR3 is TGTGCCTGGAGAGTTTTTAGCGGGGCTGCCTACAATGAGCAGTTCTTC. Amino acid sequence: CAWRVFSGAAYNEQFF.